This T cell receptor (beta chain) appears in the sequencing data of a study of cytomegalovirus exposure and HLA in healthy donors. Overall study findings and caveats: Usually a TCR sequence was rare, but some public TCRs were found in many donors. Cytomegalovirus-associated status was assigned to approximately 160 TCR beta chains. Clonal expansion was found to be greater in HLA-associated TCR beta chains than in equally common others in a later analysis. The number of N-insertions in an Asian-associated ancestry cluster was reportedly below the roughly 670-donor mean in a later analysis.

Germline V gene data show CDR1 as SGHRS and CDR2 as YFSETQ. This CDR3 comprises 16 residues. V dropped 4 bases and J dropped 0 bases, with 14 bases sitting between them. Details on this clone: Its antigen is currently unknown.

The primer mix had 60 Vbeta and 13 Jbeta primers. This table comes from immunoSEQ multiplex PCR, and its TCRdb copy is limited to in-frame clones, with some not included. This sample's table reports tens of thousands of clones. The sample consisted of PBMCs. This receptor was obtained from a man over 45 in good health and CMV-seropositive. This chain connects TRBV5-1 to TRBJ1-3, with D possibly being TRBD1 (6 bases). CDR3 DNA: TGCGCCAGCAGCCCTATATCCAGGGGCTCTGGAAACACCATATATTTT. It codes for CASSPISRGSGNTIYF. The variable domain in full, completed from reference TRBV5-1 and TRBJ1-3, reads KAGVTQTPRYLIKTRGQQVTLSCSPISGHRSVSWYQQTPGQGLQFLFEYFSETQRNKGNFPGRFSGRQFSNSRSEMNVSTLELGDSALYLCASSPISRGSGNTIYFGEGSWLTVV.